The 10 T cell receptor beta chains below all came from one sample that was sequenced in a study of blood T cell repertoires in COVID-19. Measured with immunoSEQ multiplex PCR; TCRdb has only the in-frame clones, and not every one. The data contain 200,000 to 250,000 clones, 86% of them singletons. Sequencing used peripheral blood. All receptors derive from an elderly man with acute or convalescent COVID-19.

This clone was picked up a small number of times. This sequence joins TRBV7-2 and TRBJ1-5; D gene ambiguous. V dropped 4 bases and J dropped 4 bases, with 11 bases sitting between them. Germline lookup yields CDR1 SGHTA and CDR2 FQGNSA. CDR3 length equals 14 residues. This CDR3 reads CASSSDGINQPQHF. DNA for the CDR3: TGTGCCAGCAGCTCGGACGGGATTAATCAGCCCCAGCATTTT.

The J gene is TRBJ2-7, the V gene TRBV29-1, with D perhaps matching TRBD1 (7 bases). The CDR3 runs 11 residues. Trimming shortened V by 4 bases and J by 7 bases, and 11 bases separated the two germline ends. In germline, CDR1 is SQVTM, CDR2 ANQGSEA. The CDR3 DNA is TGCAGCGTTGTTCAGGGGGGAGAGCAGTACTTC. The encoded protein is CSVVQGGEQYF.

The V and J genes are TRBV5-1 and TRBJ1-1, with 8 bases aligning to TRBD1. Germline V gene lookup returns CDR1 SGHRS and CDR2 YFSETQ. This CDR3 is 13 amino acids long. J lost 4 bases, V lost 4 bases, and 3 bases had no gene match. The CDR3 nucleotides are TGCGCCAGCAGCCTCGACAGGGGCACTGAAGCTTTCTTT. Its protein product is CASSLDRGTEAFF.

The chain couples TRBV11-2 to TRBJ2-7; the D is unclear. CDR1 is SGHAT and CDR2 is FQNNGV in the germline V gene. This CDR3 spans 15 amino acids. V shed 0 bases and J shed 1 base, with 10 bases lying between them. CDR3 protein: CASSLEVVGSYEQYF. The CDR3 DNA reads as TGTGCCAGCAGCTTAGAGGTGGTCGGGTCCTACGAGCAGTACTTC. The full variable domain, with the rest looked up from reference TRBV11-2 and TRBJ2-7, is EAGVAQSPRYKIIEKRQSVAFWCNPISGHATLYWYQQILGQGPKLLIQFQNNGVVDDSQLPKDRFSAERLKGVDSTLKIQPAKLEDSAVYLCASSLEVVGSYEQYFGPGTRLTVT.

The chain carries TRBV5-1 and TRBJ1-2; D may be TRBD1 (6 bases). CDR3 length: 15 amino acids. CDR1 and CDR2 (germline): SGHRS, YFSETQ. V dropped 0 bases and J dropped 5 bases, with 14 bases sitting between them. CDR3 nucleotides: TGCGCCAGCAGCTTGGAGACTCGAGGGGGATATGGCTACACCTTC. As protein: CASSLETRGGYGYTF.

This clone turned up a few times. In nucleotides, the CDR3 is TGTGCCATCAGCCCGACAGGGGACACTGAAGCTTTCTTT. Translated: CAISPTGDTEAFF. The chain recombines TRBV10-3 with TRBJ1-1, with 8 nucleotides matching TRBD1. J lost 3 bases, V lost 6 bases, and 3 bases had no gene match. This CDR3 has 13 residues. In germline, CDR1 is ENHRY, CDR2 SYGVKD.

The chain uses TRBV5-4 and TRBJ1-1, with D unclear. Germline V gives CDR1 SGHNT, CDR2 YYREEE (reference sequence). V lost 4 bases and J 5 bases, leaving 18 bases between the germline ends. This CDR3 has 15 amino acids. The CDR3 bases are TGTGCCAGCAGCAGGAACTGGGGAGGAGGGACTGAAGCTTTCTTT. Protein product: CASSRNWGGGTEAFF.

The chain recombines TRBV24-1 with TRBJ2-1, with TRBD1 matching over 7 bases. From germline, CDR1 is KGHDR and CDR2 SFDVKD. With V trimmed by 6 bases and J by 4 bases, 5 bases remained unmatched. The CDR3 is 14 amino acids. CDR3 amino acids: CATSRGGLYNEQFF. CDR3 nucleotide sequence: TGTGCCACCAGTCGAGGGGGCTTGTACAATGAGCAGTTCTTC.

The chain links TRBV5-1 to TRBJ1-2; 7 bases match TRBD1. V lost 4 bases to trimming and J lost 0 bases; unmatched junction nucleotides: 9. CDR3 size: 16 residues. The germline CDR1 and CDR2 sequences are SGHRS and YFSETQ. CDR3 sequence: CASSPPGTATNYGYTF. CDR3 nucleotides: TGCGCCAGCAGCCCCCCCGGGACAGCAACTAACTATGGCTACACCTTC.

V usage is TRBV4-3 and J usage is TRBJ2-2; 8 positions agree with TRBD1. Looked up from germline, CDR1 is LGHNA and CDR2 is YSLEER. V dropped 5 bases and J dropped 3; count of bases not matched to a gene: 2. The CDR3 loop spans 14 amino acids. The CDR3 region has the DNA TGCGCCAGCAGCTTGGACAGGGACACCGGGGAGCTGTTTTTT. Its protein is CASSLDRDTGELFF.